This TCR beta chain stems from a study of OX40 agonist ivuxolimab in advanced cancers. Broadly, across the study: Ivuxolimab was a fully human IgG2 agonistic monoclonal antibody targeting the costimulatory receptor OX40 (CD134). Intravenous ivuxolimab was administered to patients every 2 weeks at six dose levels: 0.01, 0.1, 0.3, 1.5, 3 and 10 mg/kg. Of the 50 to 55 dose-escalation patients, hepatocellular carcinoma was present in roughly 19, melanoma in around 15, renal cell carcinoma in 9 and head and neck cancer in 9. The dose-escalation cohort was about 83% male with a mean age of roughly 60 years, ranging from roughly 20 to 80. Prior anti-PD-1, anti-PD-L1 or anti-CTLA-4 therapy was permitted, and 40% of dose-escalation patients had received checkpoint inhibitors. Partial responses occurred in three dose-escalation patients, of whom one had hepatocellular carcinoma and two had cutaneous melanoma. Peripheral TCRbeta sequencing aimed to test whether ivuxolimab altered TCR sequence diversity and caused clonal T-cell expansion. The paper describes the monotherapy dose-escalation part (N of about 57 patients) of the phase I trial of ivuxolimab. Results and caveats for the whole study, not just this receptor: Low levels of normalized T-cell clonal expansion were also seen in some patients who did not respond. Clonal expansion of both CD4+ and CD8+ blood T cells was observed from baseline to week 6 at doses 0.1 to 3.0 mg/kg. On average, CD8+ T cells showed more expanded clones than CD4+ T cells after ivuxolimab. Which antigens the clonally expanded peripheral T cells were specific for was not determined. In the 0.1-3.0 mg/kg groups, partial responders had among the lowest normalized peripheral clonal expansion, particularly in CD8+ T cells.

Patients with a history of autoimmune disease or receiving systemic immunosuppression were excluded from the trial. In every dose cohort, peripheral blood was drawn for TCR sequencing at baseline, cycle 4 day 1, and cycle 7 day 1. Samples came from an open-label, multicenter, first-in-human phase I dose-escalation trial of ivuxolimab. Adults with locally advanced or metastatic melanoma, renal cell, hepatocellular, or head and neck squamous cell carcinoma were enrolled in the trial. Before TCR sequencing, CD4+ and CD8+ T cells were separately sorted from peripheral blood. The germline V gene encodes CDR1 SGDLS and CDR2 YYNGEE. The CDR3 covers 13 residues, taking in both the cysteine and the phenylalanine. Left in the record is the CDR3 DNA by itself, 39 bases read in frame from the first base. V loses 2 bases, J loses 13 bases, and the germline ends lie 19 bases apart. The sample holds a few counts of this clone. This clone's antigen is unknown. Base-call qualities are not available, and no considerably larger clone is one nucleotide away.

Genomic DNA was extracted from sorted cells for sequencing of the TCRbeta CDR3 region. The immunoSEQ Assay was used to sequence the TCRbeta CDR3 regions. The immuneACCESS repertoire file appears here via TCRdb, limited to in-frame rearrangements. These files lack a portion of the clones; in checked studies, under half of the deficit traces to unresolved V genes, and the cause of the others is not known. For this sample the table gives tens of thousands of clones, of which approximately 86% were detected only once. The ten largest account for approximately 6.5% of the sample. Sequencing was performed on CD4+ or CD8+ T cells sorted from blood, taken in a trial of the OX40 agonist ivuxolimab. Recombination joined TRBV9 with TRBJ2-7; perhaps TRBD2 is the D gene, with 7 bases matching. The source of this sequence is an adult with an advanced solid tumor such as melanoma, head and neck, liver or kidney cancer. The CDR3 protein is CASSVGGRTETYF. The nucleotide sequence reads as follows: TGTGCCAGCAGCGTGGGGGGGAGGACAGAAACCTACTTC.